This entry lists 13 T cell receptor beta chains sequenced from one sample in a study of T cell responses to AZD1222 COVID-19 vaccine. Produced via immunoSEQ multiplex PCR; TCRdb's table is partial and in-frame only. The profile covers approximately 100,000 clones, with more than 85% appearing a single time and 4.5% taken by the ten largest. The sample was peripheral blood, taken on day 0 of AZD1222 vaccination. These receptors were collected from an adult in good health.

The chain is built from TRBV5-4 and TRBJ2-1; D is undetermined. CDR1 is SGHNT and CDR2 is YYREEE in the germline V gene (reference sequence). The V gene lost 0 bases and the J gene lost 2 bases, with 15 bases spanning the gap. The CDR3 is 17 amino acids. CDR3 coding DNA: TGTGCCAGCAGCTTGGATCCGGAGCGATCGACCTACAATGAGCAGTTCTTC. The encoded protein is CASSLDPERSTYNEQFF. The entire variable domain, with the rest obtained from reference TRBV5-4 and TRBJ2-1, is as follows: ETGVTQSPTHLIKTRGQQVTLRCSSQSGHNTVSWYQQALGQGPQFIFQYYREEENGRGNFPPRFSGLQFPNYSSELNVNALELDDSALYLCASSLDPERSTYNEQFFGPGTRLTVL.

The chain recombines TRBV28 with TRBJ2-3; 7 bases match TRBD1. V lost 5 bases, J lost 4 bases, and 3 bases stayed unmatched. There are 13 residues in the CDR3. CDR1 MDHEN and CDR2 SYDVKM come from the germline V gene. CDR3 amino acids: CASSDRVPDTQYF. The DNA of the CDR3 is TGTGCCAGCAGTGACAGGGTCCCAGATACGCAGTATTTT.

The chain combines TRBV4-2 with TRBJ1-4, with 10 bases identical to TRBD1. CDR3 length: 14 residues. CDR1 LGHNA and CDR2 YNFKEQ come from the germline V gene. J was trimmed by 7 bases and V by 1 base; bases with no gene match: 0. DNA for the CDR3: TGTGCCAGCAGCCAAGGGACAGGGGGTGAAAAACTGTTTTTT. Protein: CASSQGTGGEKLFF.

The CDR3: CASSPRGSSSGTSGVQETQYF. As DNA, the CDR3 is TGTGCCAGCAGTCCCAGGGGGAGTTCGTCCGGGACTAGCGGGGTACAAGAGACCCAGTACTTC. This chain connects TRBV7-6 to TRBJ2-5; TRBD2 matches 13 bases. This CDR3 region has 21 residues. The germline CDR1 and CDR2 sequences are SGHVS and FNYEAQ. The J segment lost 2 bases and the V segment lost 6 bases, leaving 21 bases of the junction unmatched.

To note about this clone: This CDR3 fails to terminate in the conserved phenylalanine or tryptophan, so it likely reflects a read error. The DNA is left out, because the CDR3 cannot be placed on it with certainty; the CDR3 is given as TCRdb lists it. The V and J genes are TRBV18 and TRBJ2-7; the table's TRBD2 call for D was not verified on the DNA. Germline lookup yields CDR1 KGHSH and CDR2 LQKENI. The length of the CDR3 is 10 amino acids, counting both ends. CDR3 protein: CASSPASGGS.

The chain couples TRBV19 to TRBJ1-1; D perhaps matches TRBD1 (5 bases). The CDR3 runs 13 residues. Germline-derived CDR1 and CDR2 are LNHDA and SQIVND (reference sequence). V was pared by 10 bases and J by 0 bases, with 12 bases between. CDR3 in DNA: TGTGCCACCCGACAGAGCATGAACACTGAAGCTTTCTTT. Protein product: CATRQSMNTEAFF.

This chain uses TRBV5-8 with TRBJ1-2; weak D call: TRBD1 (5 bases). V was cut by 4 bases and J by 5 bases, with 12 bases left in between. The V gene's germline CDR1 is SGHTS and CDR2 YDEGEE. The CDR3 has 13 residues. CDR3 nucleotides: TGTGCCAGCAGCCCGGGGGGTCTTTATGGCTACACCTTC. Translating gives CASSPGGLYGYTF.

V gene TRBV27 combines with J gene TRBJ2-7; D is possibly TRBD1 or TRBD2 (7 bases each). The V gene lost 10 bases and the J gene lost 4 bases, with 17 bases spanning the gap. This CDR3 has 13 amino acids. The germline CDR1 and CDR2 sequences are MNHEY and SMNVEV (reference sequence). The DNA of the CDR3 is TGTGCCACCAGGGGGAGGGGGATTTACGAGCAGTACTTC. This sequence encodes CATRGRGIYEQYF.

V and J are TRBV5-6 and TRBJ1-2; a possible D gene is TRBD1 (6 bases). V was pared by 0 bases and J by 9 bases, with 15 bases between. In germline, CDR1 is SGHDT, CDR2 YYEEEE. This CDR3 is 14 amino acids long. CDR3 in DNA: TGTGCCAGCAGCTTGGCCCTAGGGGGAAGGAGCTACACCTTC. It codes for CASSLALGGRSYTF.

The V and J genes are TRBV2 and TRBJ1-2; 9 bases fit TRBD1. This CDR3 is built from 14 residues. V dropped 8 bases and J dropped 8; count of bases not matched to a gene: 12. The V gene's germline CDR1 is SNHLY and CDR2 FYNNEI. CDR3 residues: CASQFTQGARGYTF. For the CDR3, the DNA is TGTGCCAGCCAGTTTACACAGGGGGCGCGGGGCTACACCTTC.

The CDR3 sequence: CASSLGGSTLNYGYTF. CDR3 in DNA: TGTGCCAGCAGCTTAGGCGGCAGTACCCTTAACTATGGCTACACCTTC. V is TRBV7-2 and J is TRBJ1-2; D not resolved. CDR3 length equals 16 residues. Trimming pared 1 base from V and 1 base from J, leaving 13 bases between. The V gene's germline CDR1 is SGHTA and CDR2 FQGNSA.

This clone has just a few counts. The CDR3, as DNA: TGTGCCAGCAGTCCGACGACCACTATGGGCGGCTACACCTTC. This translates into CASSPTTTMGGYTF. The chain combines TRBV27 with TRBJ1-2, with D uncertain. The CDR3 runs 14 residues. V gave up 5 bases and J gave up 8 bases, with 18 bases separating them. In germline, CDR1 is MNHEY, CDR2 SMNVEV (reference sequence).

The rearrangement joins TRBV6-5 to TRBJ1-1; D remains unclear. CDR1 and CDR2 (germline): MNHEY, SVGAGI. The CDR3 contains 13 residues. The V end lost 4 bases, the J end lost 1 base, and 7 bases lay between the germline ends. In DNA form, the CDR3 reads TGTGCCAGCAGTTGGAGCACGAACACTGAAGCTTTCTTT. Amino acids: CASSWSTNTEAFF.